These T cell receptor beta chains were read from a single sample in a study of T cell responses to AZD1222 COVID-19 vaccine. Only in-frame clones appear in the TCRdb table, and some are missing; sequencing was by immunoSEQ multiplex PCR. The sample carries roughly 120,000 clones, roughly 87% recorded once. The sample in question was peripheral blood, obtained 28 days after the second AZD1222 dose. The receptor source for this set is an adult who received the AZD1222 COVID-19 vaccine. Each CDR3 is given with its conserved first and last residue. Fields, in order: D gene, V gene, clone size, CDR3 length, J gene, CDR3 DNA, CDR3 protein. D genes are given only for firm matches. The size field is filled for only some rows; it gives once, few, many or a size class.

>TRBD1|TRBV30|.|16|TRBJ1-5
TGTGCCTGGAGTGTACTCGGGACAGGGGGCAATCAGCCCCAGCATTTT
CAWSVLGTGGNQPQHF
>.|TRBV7-8|few|18|TRBJ1-2
TGTGCCAGCAGCTTAAGAGTGCAGTGGGGGCGCGGTAACTATGGCTACACCTTC
CASSLRVQWGRGNYGYTF
>TRBD1|TRBV5-5|.|16|TRBJ1-2
TGTGCCAGCAGCTTGCTACCTGACAGGGGGCAGGATGGCTACACCTTC
CASSLLPDRGQDGYTF
>.|TRBV6-5|.|13|TRBJ1-6
TGTGCCAGCAGTTACCTCTCTAATTCACCCCTCCACTTT
CASSYLSNSPLHF
>.|TRBV5-1|.|13|TRBJ1-3
TGCGCCAGCAGCTTGGCTGTCGGAAACACCATATATTTT
CASSLAVGNTIYF
>.|TRBV5-1|.|14|TRBJ1-2
TGCGCCAGCAGACCAAACAGCCCAGGTTATGGCTACACCTTC
CASRPNSPGYGYTF
>.|TRBV4-3|once|14|TRBJ1-4
TGCGCCAGCAGCCAAAGGGGACCGGGTGAAAAACTGTTTTTT
CASSQRGPGEKLFF
>.|TRBV7-8|.|13|TRBJ1-1
TGTGCCAGCAGCGTCGACAGGTCTGCTGAAGCTTTCTTT
CASSVDRSAEAFF
>TRBD1|TRBV7-3|few|19|TRBJ1-5
TGTGCCAGCAGACGAAGGGGGACAGGGGATTTCAGGAGCAATCAGCCCCAGCATTTT
CASRRRGTGDFRSNQPQHF
>.|TRBV28|.|16|TRBJ1-3
TGTGCCAGCAGTCCTCTGATCGGGGTCTCTGGAAACACCATATATTTT
CASSPLIGVSGNTIYF
>TRBD1|TRBV7-3|.|17|TRBJ1-6
TGTGCCAGCAGCTTAAGAGGTCCGGGACAGGGGAATTCACCCCTCCACTTT
CASSLRGPGQGNSPLHF
>TRBD1|TRBV6-2/TRBV6-3|.|15|TRBJ1-1
TGTGCCAGCAGTGACCCGACAGGGATGAACACTGAAGCTTTCTTT
CASSDPTGMNTEAFF
>TRBD1|TRBV27|few|13|TRBJ2-7
TGTGCCAGCAGGTTACACAGGGGGAACGAGCAGTACTTC
CASRLHRGNEQYF
>.|TRBV4-3|.|14|TRBJ1-1
TGCGCCAGCAGCCAAGATCGCTCTGGCACTGAAGCTTTCTTT
CASSQDRSGTEAFF
>.|TRBV2|.|14|TRBJ1-1
TGTGCCAGCAGGCTAGGGACCGACGTTGAACCAGCTTTCTTT
CASRLGTDVEPAFF
>TRBD1|TRBV6-5|.|14|TRBJ1-1
TGTGCCAGCAGTCCCGGGACAGGGCTCACTGAAGCTTTCTTT
CASSPGTGLTEAFF
>TRBD2|TRBV5-1|.|17|TRBJ2-7
TGCGCCAGCAGCCCTCGGACTAGCGGACCCGGCTCCTACGAGCAGTACTTC
CASSPRTSGPGSYEQYF
>.|TRBV19|.|14|TRBJ2-1
TGTGCCAGTAGTGGGTGGGGGCGCGACAATGAGCAGTTCTTC
CASSGWGRDNEQFF
>.|TRBV2|.|15|TRBJ1-6
TGTGCCAGCCAGGACAGCCGCTCCTATAATTCACCCCTCCACTTT
CASQDSRSYNSPLHF
>TRBD1|TRBV2|.|16|TRBJ1-2
TGTGCCAGCAACGGCATCAGGGGGGGTGGTCGGGATGGCTACACCTTC
CASNGIRGGGRDGYTF
>.|TRBV5-1|.|14|TRBJ2-7
TGCGCCAGCAATAGGCTGGGTGGGGCTGAGGAGCAGTACTTC
CASNRLGGAEEQYF
>.|TRBV14|.|14|TRBJ2-7
TGTGCCAGCAGCCAGCGGGCCACCACCTACGAGCAGTACTTC
CASSQRATTYEQYF
>.|TRBV6-6|.|14|TRBJ2-2
TGTGCCAGCAGTCGGACAGTCGTTCCCTCAGAGCTGTTTTTT
CASSRTVVPSELFF
>.|TRBV7-9|.|16|TRBJ2-2
TGTGCCAGCAGCTTAGTGCGGGACTCGAACACCGGGGAGCTGTTTTTT
CASSLVRDSNTGELFF
>TRBD2|TRBV11-2|.|14|TRBJ2-2
TGTGCCAGCAGCCGGGGAGGGTACTCCGGGGAGCTGTTTTTT
CASSRGGYSGELFF
>TRBD2|TRBV2|.|16|TRBJ2-2
TGTGCCAGCAGTGAACTCAGCGGGGGGAACACCGGGGAGCTGTTTTTT
CASSELSGGNTGELFF
>.|TRBV4-2|.|14|TRBJ2-2
TGTGCCAGCAGCCAAGATGGAAACACCGGGGAGCTGTTTTTT
CASSQDGNTGELFF